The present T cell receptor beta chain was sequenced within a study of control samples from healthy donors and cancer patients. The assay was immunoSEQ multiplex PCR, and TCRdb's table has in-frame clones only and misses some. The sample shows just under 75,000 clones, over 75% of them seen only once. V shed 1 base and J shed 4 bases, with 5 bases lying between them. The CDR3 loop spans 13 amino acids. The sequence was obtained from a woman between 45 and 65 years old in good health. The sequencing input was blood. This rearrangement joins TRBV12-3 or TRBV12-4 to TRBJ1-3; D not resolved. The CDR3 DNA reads TGTGCCAGCAGTTTAGTTTTAGGAAACACCATATATTTT. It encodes CASSLVLGNTIYF.